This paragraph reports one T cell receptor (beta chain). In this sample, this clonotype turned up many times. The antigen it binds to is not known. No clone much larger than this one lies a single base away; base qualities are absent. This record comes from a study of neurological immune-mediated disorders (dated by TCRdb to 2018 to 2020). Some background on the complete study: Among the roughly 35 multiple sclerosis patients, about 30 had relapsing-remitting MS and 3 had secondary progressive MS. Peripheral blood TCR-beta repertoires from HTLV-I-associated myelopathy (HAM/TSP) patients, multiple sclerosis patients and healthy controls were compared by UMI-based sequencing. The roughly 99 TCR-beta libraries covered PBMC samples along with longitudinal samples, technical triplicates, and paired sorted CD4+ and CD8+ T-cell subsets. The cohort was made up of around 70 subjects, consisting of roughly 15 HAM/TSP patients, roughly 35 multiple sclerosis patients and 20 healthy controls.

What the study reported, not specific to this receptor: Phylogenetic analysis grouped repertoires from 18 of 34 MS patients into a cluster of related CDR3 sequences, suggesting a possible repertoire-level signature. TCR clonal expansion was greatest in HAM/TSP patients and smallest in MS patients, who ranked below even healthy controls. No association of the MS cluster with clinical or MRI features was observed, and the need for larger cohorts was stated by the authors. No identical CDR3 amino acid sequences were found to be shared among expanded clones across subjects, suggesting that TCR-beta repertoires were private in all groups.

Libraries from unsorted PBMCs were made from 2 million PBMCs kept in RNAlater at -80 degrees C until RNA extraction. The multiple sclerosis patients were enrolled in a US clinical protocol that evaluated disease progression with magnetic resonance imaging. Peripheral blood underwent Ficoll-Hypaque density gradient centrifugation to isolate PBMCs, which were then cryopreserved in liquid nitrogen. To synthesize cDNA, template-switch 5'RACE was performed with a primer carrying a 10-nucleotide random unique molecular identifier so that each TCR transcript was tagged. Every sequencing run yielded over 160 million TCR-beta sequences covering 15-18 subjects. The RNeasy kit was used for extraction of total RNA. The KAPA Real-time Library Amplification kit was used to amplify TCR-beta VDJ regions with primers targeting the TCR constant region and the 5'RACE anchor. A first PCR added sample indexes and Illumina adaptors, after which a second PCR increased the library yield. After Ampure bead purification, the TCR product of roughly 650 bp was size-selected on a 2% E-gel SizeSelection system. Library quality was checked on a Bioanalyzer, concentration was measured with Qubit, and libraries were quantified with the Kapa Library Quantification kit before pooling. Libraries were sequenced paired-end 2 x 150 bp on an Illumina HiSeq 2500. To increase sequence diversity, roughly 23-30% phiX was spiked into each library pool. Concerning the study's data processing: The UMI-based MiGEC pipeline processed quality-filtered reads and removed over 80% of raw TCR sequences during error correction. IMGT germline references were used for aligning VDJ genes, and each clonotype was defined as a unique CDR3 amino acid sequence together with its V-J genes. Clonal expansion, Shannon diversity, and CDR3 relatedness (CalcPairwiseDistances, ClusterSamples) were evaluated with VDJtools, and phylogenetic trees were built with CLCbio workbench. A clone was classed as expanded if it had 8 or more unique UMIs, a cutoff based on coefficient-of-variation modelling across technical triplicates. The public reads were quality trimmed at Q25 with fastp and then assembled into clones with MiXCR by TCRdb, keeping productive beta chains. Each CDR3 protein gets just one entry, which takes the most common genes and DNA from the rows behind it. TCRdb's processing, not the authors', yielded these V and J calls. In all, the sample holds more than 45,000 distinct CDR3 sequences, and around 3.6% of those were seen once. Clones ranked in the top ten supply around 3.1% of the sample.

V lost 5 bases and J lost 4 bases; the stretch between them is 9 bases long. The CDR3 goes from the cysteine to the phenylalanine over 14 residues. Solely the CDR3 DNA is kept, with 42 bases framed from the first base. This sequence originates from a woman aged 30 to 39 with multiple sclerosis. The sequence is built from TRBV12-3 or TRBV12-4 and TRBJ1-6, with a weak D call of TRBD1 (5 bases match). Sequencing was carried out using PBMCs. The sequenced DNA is TGTGCCAGCAGTACCGACAGTTATAATTCACCCCTCCACTTT. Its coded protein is CASSTDSYNSPLHF.